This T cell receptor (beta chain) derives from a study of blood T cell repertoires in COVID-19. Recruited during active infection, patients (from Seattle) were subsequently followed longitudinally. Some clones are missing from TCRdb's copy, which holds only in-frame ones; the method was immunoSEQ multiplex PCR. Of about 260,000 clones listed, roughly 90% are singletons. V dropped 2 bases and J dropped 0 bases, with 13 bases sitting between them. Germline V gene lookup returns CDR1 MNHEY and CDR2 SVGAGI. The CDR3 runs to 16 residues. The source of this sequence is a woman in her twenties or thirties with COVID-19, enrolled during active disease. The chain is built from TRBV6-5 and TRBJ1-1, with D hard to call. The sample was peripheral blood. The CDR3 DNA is TGTGCCAGCAGTTACATCCCTGGGCAGCTGAACACTGAAGCTTTCTTT. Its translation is CASSYIPGQLNTEAFF.